This T cell receptor beta chain was identified during a study of T cells after posttransplantation cyclophosphamide. This table comes from immunoSEQ multiplex PCR, and its TCRdb copy is limited to in-frame clones, with some not included. The data show 30,000 to 45,000 clones, with over 75% seen just once and around 8.1% held by the top ten. Treatment was busulfan-fludarabine conditioning, a marrow graft, and cyclophosphamide on days +3 and +4. This clone came up a few times. The target antigen is unknown. Study-level points and caveats: After PTCy, TRB diversity resembled that of CNI/methotrexate controls.

Sequenced here: CD4+ T cells sorted from blood, sampled 1,900 to 2,000 days after a stem cell transplant with posttransplant cyclophosphamide. The receptor was isolated from a female patient in her forties who received an allogeneic stem cell transplant from a related donor, was CMV-positive, and had no GVHD. Some T cells may be supplied by the graft donor.

The CDR3 coding sequence is TGCGCCAGCAGCCAAGCCCCCGGACTAGCGGGGGGGTCCACAGATACGCAGTATTTT. This encodes CASSQAPGLAGGSTDTQYF. The chain is built from TRBV4-1 and TRBJ2-3; 15 bases map to TRBD2. From germline, CDR1 is MGHRA and CDR2 YSYEKL. J was trimmed by 2 bases and V by 1 base; bases with no gene match: 7. The CDR3 spans 19 residues.